This is a list of T cell receptor beta chains from one sample in a study of T cells in localized non-small cell lung cancer. Assay used: immunoSEQ multiplex PCR; TCRdb lists only in-frame clones, some missing. The repertoire holds roughly 15,000 clones, with about 88% as singletons. Here the sequenced sample was peripheral blood, taken before any cancer treatment. These receptor sequences come from a female donor older than 55 with stage III squamous cell lung carcinoma. The CDR3 runs from the conserved cysteine through the conserved F or W. A D gene is named only where the DNA matches it firmly. Clone size is stated in some rows and not others, as once, few, many or a class when expanded.

V gene	D gene	clone size	J gene	CDR3 protein	CDR3 DNA
TRBV20-1	NA	NA	TRBJ1-1	CSAPSTEAFF	TGCAGTGCTCCCTCCACTGAAGCTTTCTTT
TRBV6-1	TRBD1	NA	TRBJ1-4	CASSKTGGSNEKLFF	TGTGCCAGCAGTAAAACAGGGGGCTCTAATGAAAAACTGTTTTTT
TRBV6-1	NA	NA	TRBJ2-7	CASSLGSYEQYF	TGTGCCAGCAGCCTCGGGTCCTACGAGCAGTACTTC
TRBV30	TRBD2	NA	TRBJ2-5	CAWSVWGPGGAGETQYF	TGTGCCTGGAGTGTATGGGGACCGGGGGGGGCCGGGGAGACCCAGTACTTC
TRBV28	NA	NA	TRBJ1-5	CASKTPGTNQPQHF	TGTGCCAGCAAGACTCCGGGCACTAATCAGCCCCAGCATTTT
TRBV29-1	TRBD1	NA	TRBJ1-4	CSVGGPGQGNEKLFF	TGCAGCGTTGGGGGACCGGGACAGGGTAATGAAAAACTGTTTTTT
TRBV5-1	NA	NA	TRBJ1-2	CASSLTRAANYGYTF	TGCGCCAGCAGCTTGACAAGGGCAGCTAACTATGGCTACACCTTC
TRBV19	TRBD1	once	TRBJ1-5	CASSSRDRGRDQPQHF	TGTGCCAGTAGTAGCAGGGACAGGGGGAGGGATCAGCCCCAGCATTTT
TRBV11-2	TRBD2	NA	TRBJ2-5	CASSQNLAGVETQYF	TGTGCCAGCAGTCAAAACCTAGCGGGGGTAGAGACCCAGTACTTC
TRBV5-1	TRBD1	NA	TRBJ2-2	CASSFRGQGAAGELFF	TGCGCCAGCAGCTTTCGCGGACAGGGGGCGGCCGGGGAGCTGTTTTTT
TRBV5-5	NA	NA	TRBJ2-5	CASSPDLAYRETQYF	TGTGCCAGCAGCCCGGATCTAGCGTATCGGGAGACCCAGTACTTC
TRBV7-2	NA	NA	TRBJ1-2	CASSPQIGGWNYGYTF	TGTGCCAGCAGCCCCCAAATCGGGGGTTGGAACTATGGCTACACCTTC
TRBV5-1	NA	NA	TRBJ2-1	CASSLGYLYNEQFF	TGCGCCAGCAGCTTGGGGTACCTCTACAATGAGCAGTTCTTC
TRBV27	NA	NA	TRBJ2-7	CASSFAGYEQYF	TGTGCCAGCAGTTTCGCGGGCTACGAGCAGTACTTC
TRBV30	NA	NA	TRBJ1-1	CAWSVTQGSTEAFF	TGTGCCTGGAGTGTAACTCAGGGGTCCACTGAAGCTTTCTTT
TRBV7-2	TRBD1	NA	TRBJ1-1	CASSWRQGAGTEAFF	TGTGCCAGCAGCTGGCGACAGGGGGCCGGCACTGAAGCTTTCTTT
TRBV6-5	NA	once	TRBJ1-1	CASSREVTPNTEAFF	TGTGCCAGCAGCCGGGAAGTGACACCAAACACTGAAGCTTTCTTT
TRBV10-3	NA	NA	TRBJ2-3	CASGSGGTDTQYF	TGTGCCTCCGGGTCGGGTGGCACAGATACGCAGTATTTT
TRBV6-6	TRBD1	NA	TRBJ2-1	CASSPLTGYNEQFF	TGTGCCAGCAGTCCCCTGACAGGGTACAATGAGCAGTTCTTC
TRBV7-2	TRBD1	NA	TRBJ1-5	CASSFDRGFNQPQHF	TGTGCCAGCAGCTTTGACAGGGGGTTCAATCAGCCCCAGCATTTT
TRBV7-8	NA	few	TRBJ2-7	CASSYRDTNYEQYF	TGTGCCAGCAGTTACCGGGACACGAACTACGAGCAGTACTTC
TRBV14	NA	NA	TRBJ1-6	CASSQDLGRPYSPLHF	TGTGCCAGCAGCCAAGATTTGGGACGGCCTTATTCACCCCTCCACTTT
TRBV30	NA	NA	TRBJ2-5	CAWSAQTRTQYF	TGTGCCTGGAGTGCGCAAACAAGGACCCAGTACTTC
TRBV19	NA	NA	TRBJ2-5	CASSTLSGETQYF	TGTGCCAGTAGTACCCTCTCCGGAGAGACCCAGTACTTC
TRBV15	TRBD2	NA	TRBJ2-2	CATSPTSGLTGELFF	TGTGCCACCAGCCCAACTAGCGGGTTGACCGGGGAGCTGTTTTTT
TRBV28	NA	once	TRBJ1-1	CASSPTGMNTEAFF	TGTGCCAGCAGCCCAACAGGGATGAACACTGAAGCTTTCTTT
TRBV7-9	NA	NA	TRBJ1-4	CASSRDDLVATNEKLFF	TGTGCCAGCAGCCGAGACGACTTGGTCGCAACTAATGAAAAACTGTTTTTT
TRBV7-2	TRBD1	NA	TRBJ1-3	CASSSGTVGNTIYF	TGTGCCAGCAGCTCCGGGACAGTAGGAAACACCATATATTTT
TRBV5-6	TRBD2	NA	TRBJ2-3	CASSFRLAGGPTSTDTQYF	TGTGCCAGCAGCTTCCGTCTAGCGGGAGGGCCAACTAGCACAGATACGCAGTATTTT
TRBV25-1	TRBD1	NA	TRBJ1-2	CASSERDRTYGYTF	TGTGCCAGCAGTGAACGGGACAGGACCTATGGCTACACCTTC
TRBV28	NA	NA	TRBJ1-2	CASSHNSVGYGYTF	TGTGCCAGCAGCCATAATTCTGTAGGCTATGGCTACACCTTC
TRBV18	TRBD2	NA	TRBJ2-5	CASSQTSGTETQYF	TGTGCCAGCTCCCAGACTAGCGGGACAGAGACCCAGTACTTC
TRBV7-8	NA	NA	TRBJ2-7	CASSWLARSYEQYF	TGTGCCAGCAGCTGGCTAGCTAGGTCCTACGAGCAGTACTTC
TRBV7-9	TRBD2	once	TRBJ2-3	CASSILAGVTDTQYF	TGTGCCAGCAGTATACTAGCGGGAGTAACAGATACGCAGTATTTT
TRBV9	NA	NA	TRBJ2-7	CASSFDTLSYEQYF	TGTGCCAGCAGTTTCGACACCCTCTCCTACGAGCAGTACTTC